The clone carrying this TCR beta chain was seen more than once but under ten times. Its antigen is undetermined. J gave up 5 bases and V 1 base, and 5 bases lay outside the gene matches. Germline CDR1 is LGHNT and CDR2 is FRNRAP. The CDR3 contains 15 residues. This sample was taken from a study of T cells after yellow fever vaccination. Findings and limits, study-wide: Post-booster repertoires contained most primary-vaccination clones again (roughly 96% CD4, approximately 88% CD8).

Via MiXCR, TCRdb re-called the 5' RACE reads, giving one row per CDR3 protein. The sample includes 500,000 to 650,000 distinct CDR3 sequences, around 12% of them seen just once. This chain uses TRBV12-5 with TRBJ2-3, with TRBD2 matching 8 bases. The starting material was PBMCs, obtained on the day of the yellow fever booster vaccination. The receptor's source is a man aged 25 to 40 who received the YFV17D yellow fever vaccine. The CDR3 here is CASGLERREVDTQYF. The CDR3 DNA reads TGTGCTAGTGGTTTGGAACGGCGGGAGGTAGATACGCAGTATTTT.